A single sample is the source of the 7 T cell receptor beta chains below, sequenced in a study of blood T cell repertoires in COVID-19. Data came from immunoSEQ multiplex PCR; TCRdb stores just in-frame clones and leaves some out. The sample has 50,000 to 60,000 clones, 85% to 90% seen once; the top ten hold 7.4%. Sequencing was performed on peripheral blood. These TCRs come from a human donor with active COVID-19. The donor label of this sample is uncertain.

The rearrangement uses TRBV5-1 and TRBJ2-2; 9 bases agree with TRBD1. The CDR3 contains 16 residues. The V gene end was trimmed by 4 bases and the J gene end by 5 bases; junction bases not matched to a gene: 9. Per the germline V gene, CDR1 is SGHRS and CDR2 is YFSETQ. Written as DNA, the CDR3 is TGCGCCAGCAGCCCGGACAGGGGCGTCGCTACCGGGGAGCTGTTTTTT. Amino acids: CASSPDRGVATGELFF.

DNA for the CDR3: TGTGCCAGCAGCCAAGATATAGCTGGGGCCAACGTCCTGACTTTC. This gives the protein CASSQDIAGANVLTF. The chain employs TRBV3-1 (or the pseudogene TRBV3-2) and TRBJ2-6; D not certain. The CDR3 spans 15 residues. V was trimmed by 0 bases and J by 2 bases, leaving 5 bases between them. CDR1 is LGHDT, CDR2 YNNKEL, per germline (reference sequence).

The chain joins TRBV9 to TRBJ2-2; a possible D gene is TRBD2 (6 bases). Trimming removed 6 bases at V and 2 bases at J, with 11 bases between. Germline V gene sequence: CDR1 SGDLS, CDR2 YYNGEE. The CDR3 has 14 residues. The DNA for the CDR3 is TGTGCCAGCAACCGCGGGGAAAACACCGGGGAGCTGTTTTTT. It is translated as CASNRGENTGELFF.

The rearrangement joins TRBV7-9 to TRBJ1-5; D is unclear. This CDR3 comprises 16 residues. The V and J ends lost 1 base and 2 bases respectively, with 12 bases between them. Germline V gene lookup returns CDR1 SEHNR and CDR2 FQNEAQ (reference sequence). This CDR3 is CASSLGPPGGNQPQHF. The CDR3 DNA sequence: TGTGCCAGCAGCTTAGGGCCCCCCGGAGGCAATCAGCCCCAGCATTTT.

The CDR3 bases are TGTGCCAGCAGCTCCGCAGGGGGTAGCTATGGCTACACCTTC. It encodes CASSSAGGSYGYTF. The rearrangement uses TRBV27 and TRBJ1-2, with TRBD1 identical over 7 bases. The germline gives CDR1 MNHEY, CDR2 SMNVEV (reference sequence). Germline trimming cut 6 bases from V and 4 bases from J; bases unmatched to any gene: 8. The CDR3 loop spans 14 amino acids.

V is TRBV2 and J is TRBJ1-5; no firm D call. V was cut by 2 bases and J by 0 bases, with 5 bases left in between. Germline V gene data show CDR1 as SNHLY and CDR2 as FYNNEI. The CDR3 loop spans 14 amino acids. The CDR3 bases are TGTGCCAGCAGTGAACCTTATAGCAATCAGCCCCAGCATTTT. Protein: CASSEPYSNQPQHF.

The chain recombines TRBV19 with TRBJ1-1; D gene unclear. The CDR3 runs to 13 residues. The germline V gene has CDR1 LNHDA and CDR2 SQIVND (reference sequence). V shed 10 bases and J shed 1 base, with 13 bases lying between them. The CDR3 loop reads CATGRNRNTEAFF. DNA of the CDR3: TGTGCCACCGGGAGAAACAGGAACACTGAAGCTTTCTTT.